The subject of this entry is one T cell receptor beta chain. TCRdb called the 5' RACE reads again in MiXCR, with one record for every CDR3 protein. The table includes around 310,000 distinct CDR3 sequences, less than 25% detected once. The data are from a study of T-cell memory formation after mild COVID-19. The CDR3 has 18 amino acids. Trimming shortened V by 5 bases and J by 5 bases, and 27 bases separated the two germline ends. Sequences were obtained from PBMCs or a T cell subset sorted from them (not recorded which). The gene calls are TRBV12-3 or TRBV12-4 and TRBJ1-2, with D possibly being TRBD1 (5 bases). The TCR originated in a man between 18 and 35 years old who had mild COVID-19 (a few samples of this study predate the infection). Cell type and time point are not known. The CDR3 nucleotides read TGTGCCAGCAGTCCACCCAACACAGTTGGGATGCAGGGTTATGGCTACACCTTC. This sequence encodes CASSPPNTVGMQGYGYTF.